Listed here is a single T cell receptor beta chain. The antigen remains unidentified. These data come from a study of glioma-infiltrating T cells after dendritic cell vaccination. Repertoires were generated with immunoSEQ multiplex PCR, while TCRdb's copy carries only in-frame clones and drops some. The sample lists over 90,000 clones; 75% to 85% were seen once. Fresh-frozen tumor tissue and more than two years of survival data were available for all. Study-level results: Higher TCR clonality did not directly relate to longer survival.

The V gene end was trimmed by 2 bases and the J gene end by 9 bases; junction bases not matched to a gene: 13. CDR3 length equals 16 residues. From germline, CDR1 is MNHEY and CDR2 SVGAGI. The source material was blood, sampled before dendritic cell vaccination. The sequence came from a human donor with glioblastoma. The chain recombines TRBV6-5 with TRBJ1-1; TRBD1 aligns across 9 bases. Written as DNA, the CDR3 is TGTGCCAGCAGTTACCGGCTCATTAACAGGGGGCGAAAAGCTTTCTTT. It translates to CASSYRLINRGRKAFF.